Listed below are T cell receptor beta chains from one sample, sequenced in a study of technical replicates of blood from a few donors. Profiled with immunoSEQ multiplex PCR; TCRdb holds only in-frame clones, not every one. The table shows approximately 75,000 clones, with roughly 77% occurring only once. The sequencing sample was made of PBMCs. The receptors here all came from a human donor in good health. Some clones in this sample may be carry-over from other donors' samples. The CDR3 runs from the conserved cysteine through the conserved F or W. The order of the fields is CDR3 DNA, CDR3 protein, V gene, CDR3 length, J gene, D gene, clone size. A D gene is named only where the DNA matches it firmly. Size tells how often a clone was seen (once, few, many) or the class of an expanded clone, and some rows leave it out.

CDR3 DNA: TGTGCCAGCATTCCGGTGTCGAAAGCCAACGTCCTGACTTTC; CDR3 protein: CASIPVSKANVLTF; V gene: TRBV28; CDR3 length: 14; J gene: TRBJ2-6; D gene: .; clone size: .
CDR3 DNA: TGTGCCAGCAGCGTAGGTCCAGGGATGTCAACGAACTATGGCTACACCTTC; CDR3 protein: CASSVGPGMSTNYGYTF; V gene: TRBV9; CDR3 length: 17; J gene: TRBJ1-2; D gene: .; clone size: .
CDR3 DNA: TGTGCCTGGAGTGTACGCGGGGATCAGCCCCAGCATTTT; CDR3 protein: CAWSVRGDQPQHF; V gene: TRBV30; CDR3 length: 13; J gene: TRBJ1-5; D gene: .; clone size: many
CDR3 DNA: TGTGCCAGCAGTTATTGGGGGCTAACCTATGGCTACACCTTC; CDR3 protein: CASSYWGLTYGYTF; V gene: TRBV6-6; CDR3 length: 14; J gene: TRBJ1-2; D gene: .; clone size: .
CDR3 DNA: TGTGCCAGCAGCTTATACGGGAGCGACTACGAGCAGTACTTC; CDR3 protein: CASSLYGSDYEQYF; V gene: TRBV7-9; CDR3 length: 14; J gene: TRBJ2-7; D gene: .; clone size: .
CDR3 DNA: TGCGCCAGCAGCCAAGATCCGACCGGGGAGCTGTTTTTT; CDR3 protein: CASSQDPTGELFF; V gene: TRBV4-1; CDR3 length: 13; J gene: TRBJ2-2; D gene: .; clone size: few
CDR3 DNA: TGTGCCAGCAGCTCGGGACTATACTACGAGCAGTACTTC; CDR3 protein: CASSSGLYYEQYF; V gene: TRBV7-2; CDR3 length: 13; J gene: TRBJ2-7; D gene: TRBD2; clone size: .
CDR3 DNA: TGTGCCAGCAGCCCCCAGGGGCGGGCCTCGGGAGAGCAGTACTTC; CDR3 protein: CASSPQGRASGEQYF; V gene: TRBV7-2; CDR3 length: 15; J gene: TRBJ2-7; D gene: .; clone size: .
CDR3 DNA: TGTGCCAGCAGCGTAGGCTTTGGGACTAACGGTGAGCAGTTCTTC; CDR3 protein: CASSVGFGTNGEQFF; V gene: TRBV9; CDR3 length: 15; J gene: TRBJ2-1; D gene: TRBD2; clone size: once
CDR3 DNA: TGTGCCAGCAGCGTCTCAGGGGGACAAGAGACCCAGTACTTC; CDR3 protein: CASSVSGGQETQYF; V gene: TRBV9; CDR3 length: 14; J gene: TRBJ2-5; D gene: TRBD1; clone size: .
CDR3 DNA: TGTGCCAGCAGCCTAACTCGGGACAGTGAAGCTTTCTTT; CDR3 protein: CASSLTRDSEAFF; V gene: TRBV7-7; CDR3 length: 13; J gene: TRBJ1-1; D gene: TRBD1; clone size: .
CDR3 DNA: TGTGCCAGCAGCCCGCGGACAGGCCACACCATATATTTT; CDR3 protein: CASSPRTGHTIYF; V gene: TRBV9; CDR3 length: 13; J gene: TRBJ1-3; D gene: TRBD1; clone size: .
CDR3 DNA: TGTGCCAGCAGTGTGCAAAGGGGCGAATCCTACGAGCAGTACTTC; CDR3 protein: CASSVQRGESYEQYF; V gene: TRBV6-1; CDR3 length: 15; J gene: TRBJ2-7; D gene: .; clone size: .
CDR3 DNA: TGTGCCAGCAGCTTTGTCAGGGATGGGTCACCCCTCCACTTT; CDR3 protein: CASSFVRDGSPLHF; V gene: TRBV11-1; CDR3 length: 14; J gene: TRBJ1-6; D gene: .; clone size: .
CDR3 DNA: TGTGCCAGCAGCACGACAGGCCTTAACACTGAAGCTTTCTTT; CDR3 protein: CASSTTGLNTEAFF; V gene: TRBV2; CDR3 length: 14; J gene: TRBJ1-1; D gene: .; clone size: .
CDR3 DNA: TGTGCCAGCAGGGCACGCACAGGGTTCCCTGAAGCTTTCTTT; CDR3 protein: CASRARTGFPEAFF; V gene: TRBV28; CDR3 length: 14; J gene: TRBJ1-1; D gene: .; clone size: .
CDR3 DNA: TGTGCCAGCAGCTACCGGGACTCCCAAGGCTATGGCTACACCTTC; CDR3 protein: CASSYRDSQGYGYTF; V gene: TRBV13; CDR3 length: 15; J gene: TRBJ1-2; D gene: .; clone size: .
CDR3 DNA: TGTGCCAGCAGCTTGGACAACAATCAGCCCCAGCATTTT; CDR3 protein: CASSLDNNQPQHF; V gene: TRBV5-4; CDR3 length: 13; J gene: TRBJ1-5; D gene: .; clone size: .
CDR3 DNA: TGTGCCAGCAGCTTGGCCGGCGGGAACACTGAAGCTTTCTTT; CDR3 protein: CASSLAGGNTEAFF; V gene: TRBV5-4; CDR3 length: 14; J gene: TRBJ1-1; D gene: .; clone size: .
CDR3 DNA: TGCGCCAGCAGCTTGTATTTCCCCACAGGGGGCACAGAGACCCAGTACTTC; CDR3 protein: CASSLYFPTGGTETQYF; V gene: TRBV5-1; CDR3 length: 17; J gene: TRBJ2-5; D gene: TRBD1; clone size: .
CDR3 DNA: TGTGCCGCGCGAGGGACGGGGGACTCCTACGAGCAGTACTTC; CDR3 protein: CAARGTGDSYEQYF; V gene: TRBV6-6; CDR3 length: 14; J gene: TRBJ2-7; D gene: .; clone size: .
CDR3 DNA: TGTGCCAGCAAAGACCGCAGGGTGGGCAATCAGCCCCAGCATTTT; CDR3 protein: CASKDRRVGNQPQHF; V gene: TRBV2; CDR3 length: 15; J gene: TRBJ1-5; D gene: .; clone size: .
CDR3 DNA: TGTGCCACCCGGGGGGCCTTATACAATGAGCAGTTCTTC; CDR3 protein: CATRGALYNEQFF; V gene: TRBV5-6; CDR3 length: 13; J gene: TRBJ2-1; D gene: .; clone size: .
CDR3 DNA: TGTGCCAGCAGCCCTGGCGGACTAGCGGGAGGGAGCGAGCAGTACTTC; CDR3 protein: CASSPGGLAGGSEQYF; V gene: TRBV9; CDR3 length: 16; J gene: TRBJ2-7; D gene: TRBD2; clone size: once
CDR3 DNA: TGCGCCAGCAGCCAAGAAAGAGATTCGTTTACCCAGTACTTC; CDR3 protein: CASSQERDSFTQYF; V gene: TRBV4-3; CDR3 length: 14; J gene: TRBJ2-5; D gene: .; clone size: .
CDR3 DNA: TGCAGCGCCCTAGAACCCTACAATGAGCAGTTCTTC; CDR3 protein: CSALEPYNEQFF; V gene: TRBV29-1; CDR3 length: 12; J gene: TRBJ2-1; D gene: .; clone size: .
CDR3 DNA: TGTGCCAGCAGCTTAGACCAGGGGGCTGGAAACACCATATATTTT; CDR3 protein: CASSLDQGAGNTIYF; V gene: TRBV13; CDR3 length: 15; J gene: TRBJ1-3; D gene: TRBD1; clone size: once
CDR3 DNA: TGTGCCAGCAGCCTACAGGGGGCAACTAATGAAAAACTGTTTTTT; CDR3 protein: CASSLQGATNEKLFF; V gene: TRBV5-4; CDR3 length: 15; J gene: TRBJ1-4; D gene: TRBD1; clone size: once
CDR3 DNA: TGTGCCTGGAGTCAGGGGCATTTAGGGGAGACCCAGTACTTC; CDR3 protein: CAWSQGHLGETQYF; V gene: TRBV30; CDR3 length: 14; J gene: TRBJ2-5; D gene: .; clone size: .